A single sample gave rise to the 19 T cell receptor beta chains below, sequenced in a study of lymphopenia after photon versus proton radiotherapy. Assay used: immunoSEQ multiplex PCR; TCRdb lists only in-frame clones, some missing. The sample holds 150,000 to 200,000 clones, roughly nine tenths seen once. This sample comprised peripheral blood, obtained from a patient treated with photon-based radiotherapy. These receptor sequences come from a man aged 50 to 60 with gastric cancer.

V gene TRBV27 combines with J gene TRBJ1-1; 7 bases are shared with TRBD1. The V gene end was trimmed by 6 bases and the J gene end by 0 bases; junction bases not matched to a gene: 4. Germline CDR1 reads MNHEY; CDR2 reads SMNVEV (reference sequence). This CDR3 has 14 amino acids. The CDR3 DNA reads as TGTGCCAGCAGACTGACAGGGTTGAACACTGAAGCTTTCTTT. Its protein is CASRLTGLNTEAFF.

The V call is TRBV9, the J call TRBJ1-2; possible D gene TRBD1, 5 bases. This CDR3 comprises 13 residues. Germline values: CDR1 SGDLS, CDR2 YYNGEE. Trimming cost V 5 bases and J 1 base, with 9 bases left between them. The CDR3 protein is CASRRDSNYGYTF. DNA for the CDR3: TGTGCCAGCAGGAGAGACAGTAACTATGGCTACACCTTC.

This chain links TRBV5-1 with TRBJ2-1; D not certain. Germline V gene sequence: CDR1 SGHRS, CDR2 YFSETQ. The V end lost 0 bases, the J end lost 2 bases, and 9 bases lay between the germline ends. The CDR3 spans 15 residues. This CDR3 reads CASSLEGPPYNEQFF. In DNA, the CDR3 is TGCGCCAGCAGCTTGGAAGGTCCACCCTACAATGAGCAGTTCTTC.

The J gene is TRBJ1-4, the V gene TRBV19; D perhaps matches TRBD1 (5 bases). V dropped 5 bases and J dropped 0 bases, with 10 bases sitting between them. Germline V lookup: CDR1 LNHDA, CDR2 SQIVND (reference sequence). The CDR3 extends over 15 amino acids. The CDR3 is CASSQGGATNEKLFF. The DNA of the CDR3 is TGTGCCAGTAGTCAAGGAGGGGCAACTAATGAAAAACTGTTTTTT.

The sample holds one count of this clone. This rearrangement joins TRBV6-6 to TRBJ1-5; TRBD1 matches at 9 bases. The V and J ends lost 4 bases and 5 bases, in that order; junction bases with no gene match: 6. CDR1 is MNHNY and CDR2 is SVGAGI in the germline V gene (reference sequence). The CDR3 consists of 15 residues. CDR3 nucleotide sequence: TGTGCCAGCAGTTTCCCTGACAGGGGGGATCAGCCCCAGCATTTT. This codes for CASSFPDRGDQPQHF.

The chain carries TRBV7-6 and TRBJ2-5; either TRBD1 or TRBD2 may fit D (5 bases each). V lost 5 bases to trimming and J lost 5 bases, with 18 bases between them. CDR1 SGHVS and CDR2 FNYEAQ come from the germline V gene. The CDR3 has 15 residues. CDR3 nucleotide sequence: TGTGCCAGCAGCCTCCTCCGGACGGGGCGGGAGACCCAGTACTTC. Translating it yields CASSLLRTGRETQYF.

The gene calls are TRBV18 and TRBJ2-1; 9 bases match TRBD2. The J segment lost 4 bases and the V segment lost 2 bases, leaving 12 bases of the junction unmatched. The CDR3 is made up of 18 amino acids. Germline CDR1 and CDR2: KGHSH and LQKENI. CDR3 in amino acids: CASSPGITSGRSYNEQFF. CDR3 DNA: TGTGCCAGCTCACCAGGGATTACCAGCGGGAGGTCTTACAATGAGCAGTTCTTC.

The chain uses TRBV14 and TRBJ1-1; D is uncertain. V dropped 2 bases and J dropped 1 base, with 5 bases sitting between them. The germline V gene encodes CDR1 SGHDN and CDR2 FVKESK. There are 13 residues in the CDR3. This CDR3 is CASSQQKNTEAFF. CDR3 bases: TGTGCCAGCAGCCAACAGAAGAACACTGAAGCTTTCTTT.

V is TRBV14 and J is TRBJ2-1; maybe TRBD2 (5 bases). Germline V gene sequence: CDR1 SGHDN, CDR2 FVKESK. Trimming removed 3 bases at V and 4 bases at J, with 7 bases between. The CDR3 runs to 13 residues. Written as DNA, the CDR3 is TGTGCCAGCAGCCATTCGGGGTACAATGAGCAGTTCTTC. Translating it yields CASSHSGYNEQFF.

The chain couples TRBV2 to TRBJ1-5; possibly TRBD1 for D (5 bases). Germline V gene lookup returns CDR1 SNHLY and CDR2 FYNNEI. The CDR3 is 15 amino acids. V lost 4 bases to trimming and J lost 2 bases, with 12 bases between them. The CDR3 protein is CASSALAGGNQPQHF. In nucleotides, the CDR3 is TGTGCCAGCAGTGCCTTGGCGGGGGGCAATCAGCCCCAGCATTTT.

This rearrangement joins TRBV6-5 to TRBJ2-6, with no clear D. Germline V gene lookup returns CDR1 MNHEY and CDR2 SVGAGI. CDR3 size: 15 residues. Trimming left V 6 bases short and J 0 bases short, with 9 bases between. The CDR3 is CASRVPGSGANVLTF. The CDR3 region has the DNA TGTGCCAGCAGAGTTCCCGGCTCTGGGGCCAACGTCCTGACTTTC.

The CDR3 spells CASSPRTGASEQYF. CDR3 coding DNA: TGTGCCAGCAGCCCGCGGACAGGGGCCTCCGAGCAGTACTTC. The genes are TRBV11-2 and TRBJ2-7; 9 bases align to TRBD1. CDR3 size: 14 residues. Per the germline V gene, CDR1 is SGHAT and CDR2 is FQNNGV. Trimming at V came to 5 bases and at J to 6 bases, leaving 8 bases not matched to a gene.

The chain combines TRBV5-4 with TRBJ2-5; D possibly matches TRBD1 or TRBD2 (5 bases each). TRBJ2-7 explains the end of the DNA better; the J call may be wrong. Germline CDR1 SGHNT, CDR2 YYREEE (reference sequence). This CDR3 comprises 13 residues. This chain's CDR3 is CASSFAGRDEQYF. In nucleotides, the CDR3 is TGTGCCAGCAGCTTCGCGGGCAGGGACGAGCAGTACTTC.

The chain carries TRBV2 and TRBJ2-3, with no clear D. V lost 5 bases and J lost 1, with 4 bases in between. The CDR3 is 12 residues long. Germline CDR1 SNHLY, CDR2 FYNNEI. The chain's CDR3 is CASSSGTDTQYF. The DNA of the CDR3 is TGTGCCAGCAGTTCAGGCACAGATACGCAGTATTTT.

The chain recombines TRBV19 with TRBJ2-1, with 10 nucleotides matching TRBD1. CDR1 LNHDA and CDR2 SQIVND come from the germline V gene (reference sequence). The CDR3 is 15 residues long. V dropped 2 bases and J dropped 6; count of bases not matched to a gene: 4. The DNA for the CDR3 is TGTGCCAGTAGTATAAGACAGGGGGCCCTCAATGAGCAGTTCTTC. Its translation: CASSIRQGALNEQFF.

J is TRBJ2-5 and V is TRBV6-1; D possibly corresponds to TRBD2 (6 bases). V dropped 7 bases and J dropped 5 bases, with 17 bases sitting between them. The CDR3 is 14 amino acids. In germline, CDR1 is MNHNS, CDR2 SASEGT. Written as DNA, the CDR3 is TGTGCCAGCAACCGTCTGCGGGAAGGGGAGACCCAGTACTTC. Translation: CASNRLREGETQYF.

The gene calls are TRBV5-6 and TRBJ1-2; no firm D call. Trimming left V 0 bases short and J 8 bases short, with 8 bases between. This CDR3 spans 12 amino acids. The germline gives CDR1 SGHDT, CDR2 YYEEEE. CDR3 amino acids: CASSLGVRGYTF. The DNA of the CDR3 is TGTGCCAGCAGCTTGGGGGTCCGAGGCTACACCTTC.

This clone occurred once. The chain uses TRBV14 and TRBJ2-4, with D unresolved. Trimming removed 1 base from V and 0 bases from J, with 4 bases in between. Germline V gene sequence: CDR1 SGHDN, CDR2 FVKESK. The CDR3 runs 14 residues. CDR3 protein: CASSQAGAKNIQYF. CDR3 DNA: TGTGCCAGCAGCCAAGCAGGAGCCAAAAACATTCAGTACTTC.

This sequence joins TRBV4-2 and TRBJ2-1; 8 bases are a match to TRBD2. The CDR3 has 17 residues. With V trimmed by 0 bases and J by 7 bases, 11 bases remained unmatched. Germline CDR1 reads LGHNA; CDR2 reads YNFKEQ. The CDR3 DNA follows: TGTGCCAGCAGCCAAGATCTACGAGCGGGAGTTATGAATGAGCAGTTCTTC. This translates into CASSQDLRAGVMNEQFF.